This T cell receptor beta chain came from a study of shared clonotypes between healthy human individuals. Across the study: Per donor, CD8 memory used one plate, CD8 naive used two, CD4 memory used three and CD4 naive used three.

The assay was run at deep level. Around 220 ng DNA, 30,000 or so T cell genomes, went into each sorted-subset replicate PCR. Original methodology: Junction-only immunoSEQ data arrived without quality scores, meaning filtering differed. TCRdb's table, derived via immunoSEQ multiplex PCR, lists solely in-frame clones and lacks some. V, J and clone size are those of that table, while D and trimming were read from the DNA. Seen here are about 580,000 clones, 95% to 98% observed once, and the top ten hold 0.3%. The CDR3 sequence is 15 residues long. Only CD45RO-negative cells positively selected for CCR7 counted as naive CD8 cells, so terminally differentiated effector memory CD45RA+ cells were excluded.

The receptor comes from a man aged 25 to 40 in good health. V and J are TRBV21-1 and TRBJ1-2. TRBV21-1 is flagged as a pseudogene. The specimen sequenced was naive CD8+ T cells sorted from blood. The CDR3 nucleotides are TGTGCCAGCAGCAAAGGAAAAGGTGTGGGCTATGGCTACACCTTC. Translated: CASSKGKGVGYGYTF.